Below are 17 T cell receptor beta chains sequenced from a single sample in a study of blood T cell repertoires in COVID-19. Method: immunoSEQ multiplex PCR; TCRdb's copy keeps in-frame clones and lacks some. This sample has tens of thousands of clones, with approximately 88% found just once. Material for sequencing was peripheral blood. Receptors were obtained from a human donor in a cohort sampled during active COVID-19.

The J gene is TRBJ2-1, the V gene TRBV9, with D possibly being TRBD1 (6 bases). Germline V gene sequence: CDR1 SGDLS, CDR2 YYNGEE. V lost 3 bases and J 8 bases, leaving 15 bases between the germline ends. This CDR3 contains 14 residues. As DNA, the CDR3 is TGTGCCAGCAGCGCCCAACCAGGGGTCCATGAGCAGTTCTTC. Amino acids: CASSAQPGVHEQFF. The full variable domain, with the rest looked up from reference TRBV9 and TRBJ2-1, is DSGVTQTPKHLITATGQRVTLRCSPRSGDLSVYWYQQSLDQGLQFLIQYYNGEERAKGNILERFSAQQFPDLHSELNLSSLELGDSALYFCASSAQPGVHEQFFGPGTRLTVL.

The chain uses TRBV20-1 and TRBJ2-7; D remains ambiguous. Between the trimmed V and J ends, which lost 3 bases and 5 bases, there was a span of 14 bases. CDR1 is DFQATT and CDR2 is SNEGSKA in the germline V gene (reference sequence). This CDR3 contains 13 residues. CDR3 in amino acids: CSASGPGGHEQYF. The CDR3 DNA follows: TGCAGTGCTAGTGGGCCCGGTGGGCACGAGCAGTACTTC.

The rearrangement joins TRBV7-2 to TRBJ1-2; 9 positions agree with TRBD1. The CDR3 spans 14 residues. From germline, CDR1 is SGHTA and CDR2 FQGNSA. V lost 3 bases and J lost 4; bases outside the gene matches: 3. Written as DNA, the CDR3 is TGTGCCAGCAGCTTCACAGGGGGCGCCTATGGCTACACCTTC. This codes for CASSFTGGAYGYTF.

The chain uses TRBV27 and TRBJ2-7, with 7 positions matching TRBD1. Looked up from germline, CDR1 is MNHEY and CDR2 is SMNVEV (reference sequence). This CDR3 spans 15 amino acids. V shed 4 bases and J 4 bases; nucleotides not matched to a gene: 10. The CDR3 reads CASSSDRVLGYEQYF. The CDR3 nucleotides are TGTGCCAGCAGTTCAGACAGGGTTTTAGGGTACGAGCAGTACTTC.

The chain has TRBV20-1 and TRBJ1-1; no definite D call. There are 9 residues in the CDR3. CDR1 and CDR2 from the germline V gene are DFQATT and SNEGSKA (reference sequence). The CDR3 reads CSPREYAFF. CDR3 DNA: TGCAGCCCAAGGGAGTACGCTTTCTTT.

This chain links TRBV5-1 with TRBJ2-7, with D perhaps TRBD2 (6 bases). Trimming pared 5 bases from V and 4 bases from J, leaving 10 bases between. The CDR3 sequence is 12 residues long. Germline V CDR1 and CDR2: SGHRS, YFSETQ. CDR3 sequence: CASRRRDYEQYF. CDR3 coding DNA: TGCGCCAGCAGGAGGAGGGATTACGAGCAGTACTTC. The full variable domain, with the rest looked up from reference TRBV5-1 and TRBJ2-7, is KAGVTQTPRYLIKTRGQQVTLSCSPISGHRSVSWYQQTPGQGLQFLFEYFSETQRNKGNFPGRFSGRQFSNSRSEMNVSTLELGDSALYLCASRRRDYEQYFGPGTRLTVT.

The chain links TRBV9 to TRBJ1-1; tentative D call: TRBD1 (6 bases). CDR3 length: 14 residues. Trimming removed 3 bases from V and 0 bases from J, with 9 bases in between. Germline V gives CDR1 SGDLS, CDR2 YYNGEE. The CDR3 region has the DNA TGTGCCAGCAGCGACGGACAGCTGAACACTGAAGCTTTCTTT. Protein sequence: CASSDGQLNTEAFF. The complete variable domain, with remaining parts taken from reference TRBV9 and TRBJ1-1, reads DSGVTQTPKHLITATGQRVTLRCSPRSGDLSVYWYQQSLDQGLQFLIQYYNGEERAKGNILERFSAQQFPDLHSELNLSSLELGDSALYFCASSDGQLNTEAFFGQGTRLTVV.

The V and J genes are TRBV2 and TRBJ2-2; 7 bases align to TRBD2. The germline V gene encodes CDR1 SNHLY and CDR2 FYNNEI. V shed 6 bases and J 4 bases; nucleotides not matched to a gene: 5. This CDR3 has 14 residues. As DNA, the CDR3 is TGTGCCAGCAGAGCCGGGACTATCACCGGGGAGCTGTTTTTT. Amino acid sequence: CASRAGTITGELFF.

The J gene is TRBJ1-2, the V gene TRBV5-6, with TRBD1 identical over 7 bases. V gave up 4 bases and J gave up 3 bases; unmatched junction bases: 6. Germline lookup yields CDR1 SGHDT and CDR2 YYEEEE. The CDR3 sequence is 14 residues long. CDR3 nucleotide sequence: TGTGCCAGCAGCCAAGGACAGGAAGACTATGGCTACACCTTC. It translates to CASSQGQEDYGYTF.

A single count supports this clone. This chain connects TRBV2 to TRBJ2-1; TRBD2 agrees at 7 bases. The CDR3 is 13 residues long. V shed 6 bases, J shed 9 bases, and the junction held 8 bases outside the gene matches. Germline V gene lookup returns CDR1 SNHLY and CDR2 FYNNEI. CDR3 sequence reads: CASSGERGSEQFF. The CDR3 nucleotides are TGTGCCAGCAGCGGGGAGCGGGGCAGTGAGCAGTTCTTC.

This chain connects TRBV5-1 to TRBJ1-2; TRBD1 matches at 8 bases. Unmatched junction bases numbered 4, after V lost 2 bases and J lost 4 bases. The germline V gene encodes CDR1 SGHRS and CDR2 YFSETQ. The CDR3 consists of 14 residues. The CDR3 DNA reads TGCGCCAGCAGCTTCGACAGGGGAGGCTATGGCTACACCTTC. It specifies CASSFDRGGYGYTF.

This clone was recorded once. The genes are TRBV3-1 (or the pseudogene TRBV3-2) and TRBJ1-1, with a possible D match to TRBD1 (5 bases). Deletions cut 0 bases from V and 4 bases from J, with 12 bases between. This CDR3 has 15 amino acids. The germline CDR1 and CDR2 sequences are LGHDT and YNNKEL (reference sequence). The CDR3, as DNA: TGTGCCAGCAGCCAAGATCAGCGGGGACCCACTGAAGCTTTCTTT. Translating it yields CASSQDQRGPTEAFF.

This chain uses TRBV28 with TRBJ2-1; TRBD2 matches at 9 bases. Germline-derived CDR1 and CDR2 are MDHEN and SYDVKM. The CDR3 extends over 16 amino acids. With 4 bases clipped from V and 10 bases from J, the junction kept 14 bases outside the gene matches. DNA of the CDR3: TGTGCCAGCAGTTCGGCAAAGCGGGGGGAGGTCTCCGAGCAGTTCTTC. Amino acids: CASSSAKRGEVSEQFF.

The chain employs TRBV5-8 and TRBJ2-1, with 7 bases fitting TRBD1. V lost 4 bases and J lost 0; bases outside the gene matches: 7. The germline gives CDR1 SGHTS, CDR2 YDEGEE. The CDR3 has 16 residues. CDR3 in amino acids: CASSLGQFSSYNEQFF. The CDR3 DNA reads TGTGCCAGCAGCCTGGGACAGTTTAGCTCCTACAATGAGCAGTTCTTC.

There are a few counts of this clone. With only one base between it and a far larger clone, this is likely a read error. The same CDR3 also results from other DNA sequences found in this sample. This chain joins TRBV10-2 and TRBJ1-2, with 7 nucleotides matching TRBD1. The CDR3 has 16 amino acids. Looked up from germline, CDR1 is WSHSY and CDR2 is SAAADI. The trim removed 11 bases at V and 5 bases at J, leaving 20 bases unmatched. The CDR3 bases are TGCGCCCGCAACGACGAGGGGGCGCTGGGGGGATATGGCTACACCTTC. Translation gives CARNDEGALGGYGYTF.

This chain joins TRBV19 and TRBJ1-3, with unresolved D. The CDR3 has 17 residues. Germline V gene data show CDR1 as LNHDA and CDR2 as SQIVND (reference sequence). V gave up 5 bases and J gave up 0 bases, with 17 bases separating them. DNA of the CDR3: TGTGCCAGTAGTCCCAGTTGGGCTTTCAGCTCTGGAAACACCATATATTTT. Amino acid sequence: CASSPSWAFSSGNTIYF.

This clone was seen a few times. CDR3 sequence (DNA): TGTGCCAGCAGCTTAACTCTCGGGACAGGGCGGAGTAGTGAATCACAGCATTTT. Translating gives CASSLTLGTGRSSESQHF. The chain carries TRBV7-3 and TRBJ1-5; TRBD1 matches at 9 bases. This CDR3 has 18 residues. V lost 0 bases to trimming and J lost 13 bases; unmatched junction nucleotides: 19. Per germline, CDR1 SGHTA and CDR2 FQGTGA.